This T cell receptor beta chain was sequenced for a study of T cells in Graves' hyperthyroidism and ophthalmopathy. The germline gives CDR1 DFQATT, CDR2 SNEGSKA (reference sequence). The CDR3 totals 11 residues. The J segment lost 11 bases and the V segment lost 3 bases, leaving 4 bases of the junction unmatched. RNA transcripts gave rise to amplified TCR beta CDR3 regions. A first-round RT-PCR of the TCR CDR3 used the HTBI primer set. MiXCR was run by TCRdb on the multiplex PCR reads, yielding one entry per CDR3 protein. The table lists some 700,000 distinct CDR3 sequences, around 16% of them singletons, with roughly a sixth in the top ten. This clonotype was observed many times. Its specificity is not known. Whole-study findings and limits: Before onset, ophthalmopathy was predicted by the model a median roughly six months earlier.

Stability of Graves' hyperthyroidism was defined as absent ophthalmopathy progression within 18 months. Hyperthyroidism had been newly diagnosed in patients aged 18 to 65, and its duration was under 2 months. Researchers barred patients who had uncontrolled infection, other autoimmune disease, pregnancy or lactation. The J gene is TRBJ1-1, the V gene TRBV20-1, with 9 bases fitting TRBD1. What was sequenced was blood. This TCR was sampled from a man in his fifties with Graves' hyperthyroidism. This chain's CDR3 is CSASRGTGAFF. DNA for the CDR3: TGCAGTGCTAGTCGGGGGACAGGGGCTTTCTTT.